Presented here are 11 T cell receptor beta chains from one specimen sequenced in a study of T cells in Graves' hyperthyroidism and ophthalmopathy. Template material for amplifying TCR beta CDR3 regions consisted of RNA transcripts. First-round RT-PCR targeting the TCR CDR3 was performed with the HTBI primer set. One entry per CDR3 protein results from TCRdb running MiXCR on the multiplex PCR reads. This table has about 59,000 distinct CDR3 sequences, about 50% appearing once. The material sequenced was blood. Receptor source: a woman in her sixties with Graves' ophthalmopathy.

This clonotype ranks as medium-sized. The chain recombines TRBV20-1 with TRBJ1-2; no definite D call. This CDR3 is built from 13 residues. V lost 0 bases and J lost 7, with 12 bases in between. Germline CDR1 reads DFQATT; CDR2 reads SNEGSKA (reference sequence). The CDR3 DNA reads TGCAGTGCTAGAGAGATGGGCAGGTCTGGCTACACCTTC. Translation: CSAREMGRSGYTF.

This clonotype appeared many times. A much larger clone lies one base from this, so it may be a read error. The V gene is TRBV4-2, the J gene TRBJ2-7; possible D gene TRBD1, 6 bases. CDR3 length: 14 amino acids. Germline CDR1 reads LGHNA; CDR2 reads YNFKEQ. V shed 1 base and J shed 3 bases, with 10 bases lying between them. The CDR3 spells CASSQVTGVYEQYF. The CDR3, as DNA: TGTGCCAGCAGCCAAGTGACAGGTGTCTACGAGCAGTACTTC.

On this clonotype: The CDR3 end shows no conserved phenylalanine or tryptophan, and so a read error is likely. The rearrangement links TRBV3-1 to TRBJ1-1, with D possibly TRBD1 on 6 matching bases. The end of the DNA fits TRBJ2-2 better, so the J call may be wrong. The CDR3 length is 17 residues. Germline CDR1 is LGHDT and CDR2 is YNNKEL (reference sequence). CDR3 sequence reads: CASSQYGQGKNIGELFC. The CDR3, as DNA: TGTGCCAGCAGCCAATACGGGCAGGGGAAGAACATCGGGGAGCTGTTTTGT.

The chain combines TRBV2 with TRBJ2-7; D is possibly TRBD1 (6 bases). This CDR3 is built from 14 residues. The V gene's germline CDR1 is SNHLY and CDR2 FYNNEI. V lost 5 bases to trimming and J lost 3 bases, with 14 bases between them. CDR3 in DNA: TGTGCCAGCAGTCAGGACAGTTGGAACTACGAGCAGTACTTC. The encoded protein is CASSQDSWNYEQYF. The entire variable domain, with the rest obtained from reference TRBV2 and TRBJ2-7, is as follows: EPEVTQTPSHQVTQMGQEVILRCVPISNHLYFYWYRQILGQKVEFLVSFYNNEISEKSEIFDDQFSVERPDGSNFTLKIRSTKLEDSAMYFCASSQDSWNYEQYFGPGTRLTVT.

This clonotype is labeled as medium-sized (0.01 to 0.1%). The chain couples TRBV29-1 to TRBJ2-1; possibly TRBD1 or TRBD2 for D (5 bases each). With 0 bases removed from V and 10 bases from J, the gap between germline ends came to 16 bases. There are 14 residues in the CDR3. Per germline, CDR1 SQVTM and CDR2 ANQGSEA. CDR3 protein: CSVEDRIEGREQFF. The CDR3 DNA follows: TGCAGCGTTGAAGATCGCATCGAGGGGCGAGAGCAGTTCTTC.

As DNA, the CDR3 is TGTGCCAGCAGCTCAGAAAAAATGAGGGGAAATGAGCAGTTCTTC. Protein product: CASSSEKMRGNEQFF. The rearrangement uses TRBV7-9 and TRBJ2-1; the D gene could be TRBD1 or TRBD2 (5 bases each). This CDR3 is built from 15 residues. Germline V CDR1 and CDR2: SEHNR, FQNEAQ (reference sequence). Deletions cut 4 bases from V and 7 bases from J, with 17 bases between.

The rearrangement links TRBV9 to TRBJ2-3; D gene unclear. V dropped 3 bases and J dropped 2 bases, with 13 bases sitting between them. The germline V gene encodes CDR1 SGDLS and CDR2 YYNGEE. The CDR3 is made up of 15 amino acids. The CDR3 loop is CASSAVGRVTDTQYF. In nucleotides, the CDR3 is TGTGCCAGCAGCGCCGTAGGAAGGGTCACAGATACGCAGTATTTT.

The chain uses TRBV9 and TRBJ1-3; 8 bases agree with TRBD1. V lost 2 bases and J lost 4; bases outside the gene matches: 5. This CDR3 has 15 amino acids. Germline V CDR1 and CDR2: SGDLS, YYNGEE. This CDR3 reads CASSVSDRAGNTIYF. CDR3 bases: TGTGCCAGCAGCGTTTCGGACAGGGCGGGAAACACCATATATTTT.

This chain links TRBV14 with TRBJ2-3; 8 bases match TRBD2. The germline gives CDR1 SGHDN, CDR2 FVKESK. Trimming cost V 2 bases and J 2 bases; bases outside gene matches: 6. This CDR3 has 16 residues. The CDR3 region is CASSQPSGPHTDTQYF. CDR3 sequence (DNA): TGTGCCAGCAGCCAACCTAGCGGGCCCCACACAGATACGCAGTATTTT.

The rearrangement joins TRBV5-1 to TRBJ2-1, with TRBD1 identical over 9 bases. After removal of 6 bases from V and 12 bases from J, the junction contained 16 bases not matched to a gene. Germline loops: CDR1 SGHRS, CDR2 YFSETQ. The CDR3 totals 15 residues. The CDR3 DNA is TGCGCCAGCAAACATCCGGGACAGGGACACGGAGGGCAGTTCTTC. Protein sequence: CASKHPGQGHGGQFF.

The chain couples TRBV29-1 to TRBJ2-1, with TRBD2 as a possible D gene (7 bases). V lost 1 base and J 8 bases, leaving 27 bases between the germline ends. CDR1 SQVTM and CDR2 ANQGSEA come from the germline V gene. This CDR3 is 18 amino acids long. The DNA of the CDR3 is TGCAGCGTTGAAGGTCCACCCTCACTGGCGGGGGCCCTCGATGAGCAGTTCTTC. Residues: CSVEGPPSLAGALDEQFF.